The rows below give T cell receptor beta chains drawn from one sample of a study of blood T cell repertoires in COVID-19. Only in-frame clones appear in the TCRdb table, and some are missing; sequencing was by immunoSEQ multiplex PCR. The sample records fewer than 200,000 clones, approximately 86% being singletons. The sequencing sample was made of peripheral blood. The receptors derive from a woman of 80 years or more with COVID-19, enrolled during active disease. The CDR3 runs from the conserved cysteine through the conserved F or W. D genes are given only for firm matches. Not all rows give a size; the values are once, few, many and, for expanded clones, a class.

j_gene,d_gene,abundance,v_gene,CDR3aa,CDR3nt
TRBJ1-4,TRBD1,-,TRBV3-1/TRBV3-2,CASSQEGGGRAEKLFF,TGTGCCAGCAGCCAAGAAGGGGGCGGTAGGGCTGAAAAACTGTTTTTT
TRBJ2-2,-,few,TRBV10-3,CAIGGSDTGELFF,TGTGCCATCGGAGGGTCGGACACCGGGGAGCTGTTTTTT
TRBJ2-7,-,-,TRBV12-3/TRBV12-4,CASSWGWEQYF,TGTGCCAGCAGCTGGGGCTGGGAGCAGTACTTC
TRBJ2-7,TRBD1,-,TRBV6-5,CASTEGTALREQYF,TGTGCCAGCACCGAAGGGACAGCGTTGCGCGAGCAGTACTTC
TRBJ1-2,-,-,TRBV7-2,CASSPRVTMDGYTF,TGTGCCAGCAGCCCGAGGGTCACGATGGATGGCTACACCTTC
TRBJ1-6,-,-,TRBV3-1/TRBV3-2,CASSPHGGGVSPLHF,TGTGCCAGCAGCCCTCACGGGGGAGGGGTTTCACCCCTCCACTTT
TRBJ2-3,-,few,TRBV27,CASSLLAGADTQYF,TGTGCCAGCAGTTTACTGGCGGGGGCTGATACGCAGTATTTT
TRBJ1-1,TRBD1,-,TRBV2,CASKFPGQGNTEAFF,TGTGCCAGCAAATTCCCGGGACAGGGGAACACTGAAGCTTTCTTT
TRBJ1-4,-,-,TRBV5-5,CASSFSLPAQTNEKLFF,TGTGCCAGCAGCTTTTCCCTGCCAGCGCAAACTAATGAAAAACTGTTTTTT
TRBJ2-1,-,-,TRBV6-5,CASNSVSEQFF,TGTGCCAGCAATAGCGTAAGTGAGCAGTTCTTC
TRBJ2-3,-,-,TRBV6-1,CASSEGRPRTDTQYF,TGTGCCAGCAGTGAAGGGAGGCCACGAACAGATACGCAGTATTTT
TRBJ1-6,-,-,TRBV7-2,CASSLGGGSRPNSPLHF,TGTGCCAGCAGCTTAGGGGGGGGTTCCCGGCCAAATTCACCCCTCCACTTT
TRBJ1-1,TRBD1,once,TRBV29-1,CSVETGVEAFF,TGCAGCGTTGAAACAGGGGTTGAAGCTTTCTTT
TRBJ1-1,-,-,TRBV11-3,CASSLAFSTEAFF,TGTGCCAGCAGCTTAGCCTTCTCTACTGAAGCTTTCTTT
TRBJ2-5,TRBD1,-,TRBV7-3,CASRLRDREETQYF,TGTGCCAGCAGACTAAGGGACAGGGAAGAGACCCAGTACTTC